This T cell receptor beta chain was identified during a study of Ad26.COV2.S vaccination and SARS-CoV-2 variants. V gave up 3 bases and J gave up 7 bases, with 26 bases separating them. The germline V gene has CDR1 SGDLS and CDR2 YYNGEE. The CDR3 length is 18 residues. The treatment: 15 to 20 received Ad26.COV2.S at low or high dose, single or two shots; 5 received placebo; per-sample allocation not given. Day 63 after the first injection of vaccine or placebo was the sampling time. TCRdb's table, derived via immunoSEQ multiplex PCR, lists solely in-frame clones and lacks some. The data contain approximately 300,000 clones, 86% of them seen just once; the ten biggest clones take up 1.9%.

Sample: peripheral blood, taken in a trial of Ad26.COV2.S vaccine versus placebo. The TCR was taken from a person between 18 and 65 years old who received the Ad26.COV2.S COVID-19 vaccine or a placebo. The gene calls are TRBV9 and TRBJ1-5; D may be TRBD1 (6 bases). Here the CDR3 reads CASSGGLIQGREHQPQHF. The CDR3 DNA is TGTGCCAGCAGCGGGGGGTTAATACAGGGCCGTGAGCACCAGCCCCAGCATTTT.